What follows describes a single T cell receptor (beta chain). As yet, its antigen is unknown. The entry originates in a study of T cells in localized non-small cell lung cancer. Study-wide results and limits: Uninvolved adjacent lung had the highest recorded T cell clonality, with tumor below it. Greater T cell density in blood accompanied longer overall survival. Turning up in adjacent lung were a median roughly 60 of the top 100 tumor clones. Heterogeneity cannot be ruled out, as sequencing used one tumor region only.

Germline V gene data show CDR1 as MNHEY and CDR2 as SVGAGI. V lost 6 bases to trimming and J lost 3 bases, with 14 bases between them. The CDR3 sequence is 14 residues long. Produced via immunoSEQ multiplex PCR; TCRdb's table is partial and in-frame only. This sample has more than 100,000 clones, with around 89% found just once. The sequence came from a female donor at least 60 years old with stage I lung adenocarcinoma. The chain is built from TRBV6-5 and TRBJ1-2; D is possibly TRBD1 (5 bases). The material was peripheral blood, obtained before any cancer treatment. CDR3 nucleotides: TGTGCCAGCAGGAAGGCAGGGTCGGACTATGGCTACACCTTC. It is translated as CASRKAGSDYGYTF.